Described below is a single T cell receptor beta chain sequence and its context. Its antigen is as yet unknown. A multiplex PCR was run with 60 Vbeta primers and 13 Jbeta primers. As handled by the study authors: Around 10 million of the 80 million or so unique TCR beta chains counted in a later analysis were shared. Assay: immunoSEQ multiplex PCR; the TCRdb copy retains only in-frame clones and omits some. V and J calls plus clone size are reproduced from that table; the DNA served to infer D and trimming. The profile shows 150,000 to 180,000 clones, roughly three quarters of them singletons. The data were taken from a study of cytomegalovirus exposure and HLA in healthy donors. Broader study findings: Serostatus for CMV was the only available immune exposure information. In a later analysis, across HLA loci, associated TCR counts were highest for DRB1, lowest for HLA-C.

The CDR3 runs 13 residues. Trimming cost V 4 bases and J 12 bases, with 16 bases left between them. CDR1 is SEHNR, CDR2 FQNEAQ, per germline (reference sequence). This chain uses TRBV7-9 with TRBJ2-4; D possibly corresponds to TRBD2 (6 bases). The source of this sequence is a young man in good health and CMV-seropositive. The sample taken for sequencing was PBMCs. CDR3 protein: CASSSGLPRSQYF. The CDR3 coding sequence is TGTGCCAGCAGCTCCGGACTACCTCGAAGTCAGTACTTC.